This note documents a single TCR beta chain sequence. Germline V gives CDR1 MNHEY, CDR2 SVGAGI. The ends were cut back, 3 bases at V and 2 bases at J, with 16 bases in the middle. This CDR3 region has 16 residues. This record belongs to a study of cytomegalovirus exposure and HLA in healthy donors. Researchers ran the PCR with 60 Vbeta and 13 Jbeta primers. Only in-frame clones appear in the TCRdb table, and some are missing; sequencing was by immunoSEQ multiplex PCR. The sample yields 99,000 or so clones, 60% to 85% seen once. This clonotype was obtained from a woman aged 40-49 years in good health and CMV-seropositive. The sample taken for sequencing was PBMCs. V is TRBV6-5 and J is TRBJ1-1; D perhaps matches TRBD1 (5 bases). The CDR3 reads CASSYGAGLFNTEAFF. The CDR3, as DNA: TGTGCCAGCAGTTATGGGGCCGGCCTTTTTAACACTGAAGCTTTCTTT.